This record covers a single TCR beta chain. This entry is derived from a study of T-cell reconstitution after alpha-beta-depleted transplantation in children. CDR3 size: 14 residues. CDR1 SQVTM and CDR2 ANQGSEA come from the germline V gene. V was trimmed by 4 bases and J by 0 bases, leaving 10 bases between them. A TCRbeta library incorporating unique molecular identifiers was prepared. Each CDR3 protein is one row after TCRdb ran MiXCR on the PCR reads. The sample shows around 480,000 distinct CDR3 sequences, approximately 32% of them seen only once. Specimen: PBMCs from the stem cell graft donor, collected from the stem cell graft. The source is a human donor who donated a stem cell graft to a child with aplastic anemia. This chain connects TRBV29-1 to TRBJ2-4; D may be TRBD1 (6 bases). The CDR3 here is CSVGGHLAKNIQYF. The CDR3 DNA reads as TGCAGCGTTGGGGGACATCTAGCCAAAAACATTCAGTACTTC.